This TCR beta chain was recorded in a study of T cells after yellow fever vaccination. Study-level findings and limits: Within FACS-sorted repertoires, abundant clonotypes contaminating from the bulk population could be present. Booster sampling recovered most clones from primary vaccination (nearly 98% CD4, 80% to 90% CD8). Researchers noted that a small share of clonotypes showed up in both CD4 and CD8 compartments.

TCRdb reanalysed the 5' RACE reads using MiXCR and keeps one entry per CDR3 protein. The sample lists hundreds of thousands of distinct CDR3 sequences; approximately 13% were seen once. Looked up from germline, CDR1 is SGHTA and CDR2 is FQGNSA. V lost 1 base and J 0 bases, leaving 8 bases between the germline ends. The CDR3 has 15 residues. This clonotype has more than one count but fewer than ten. Its matching antigen is unknown. The receptor's source is a man between 18 and 29 years old who received the YFV17D yellow fever vaccine. The chain links TRBV7-2 to TRBJ2-3; unclear D gene. The sample consisted of CD4+ T cells sorted from PBMCs, taken 15 days after the yellow fever booster vaccination. The CDR3 reads CASSLGARSTDTQYF. The CDR3 nucleotides are TGTGCCAGCAGCTTAGGGGCACGTAGCACAGATACGCAGTATTTT.